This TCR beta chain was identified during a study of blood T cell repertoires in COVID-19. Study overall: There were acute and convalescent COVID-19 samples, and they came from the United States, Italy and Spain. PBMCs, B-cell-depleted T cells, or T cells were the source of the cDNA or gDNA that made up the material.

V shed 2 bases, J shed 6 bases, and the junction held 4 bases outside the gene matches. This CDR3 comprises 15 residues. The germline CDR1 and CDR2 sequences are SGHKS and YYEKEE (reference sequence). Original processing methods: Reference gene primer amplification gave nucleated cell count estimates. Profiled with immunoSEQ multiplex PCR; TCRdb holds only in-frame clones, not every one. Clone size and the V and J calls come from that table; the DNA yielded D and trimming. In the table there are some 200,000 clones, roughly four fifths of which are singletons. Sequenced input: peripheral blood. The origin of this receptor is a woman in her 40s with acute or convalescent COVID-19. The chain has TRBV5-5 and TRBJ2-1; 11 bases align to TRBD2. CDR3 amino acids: CASSLLAGERNEQFF. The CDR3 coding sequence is TGTGCCAGCAGCTTACTAGCGGGGGAACGCAATGAGCAGTTCTTC.